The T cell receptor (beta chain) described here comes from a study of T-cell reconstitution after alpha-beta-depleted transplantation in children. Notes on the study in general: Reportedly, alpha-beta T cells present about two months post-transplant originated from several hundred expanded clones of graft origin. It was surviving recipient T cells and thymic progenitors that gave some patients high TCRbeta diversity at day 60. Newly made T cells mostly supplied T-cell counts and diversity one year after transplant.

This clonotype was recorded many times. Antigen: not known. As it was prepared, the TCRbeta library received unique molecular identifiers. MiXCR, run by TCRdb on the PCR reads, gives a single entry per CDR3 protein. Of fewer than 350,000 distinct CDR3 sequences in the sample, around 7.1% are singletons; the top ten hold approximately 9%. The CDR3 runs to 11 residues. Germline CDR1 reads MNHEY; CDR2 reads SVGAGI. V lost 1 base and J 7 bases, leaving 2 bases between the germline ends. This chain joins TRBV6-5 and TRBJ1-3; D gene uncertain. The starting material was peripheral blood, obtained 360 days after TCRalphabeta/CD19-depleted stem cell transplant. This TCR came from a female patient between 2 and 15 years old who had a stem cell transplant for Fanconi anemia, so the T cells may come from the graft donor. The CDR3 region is CASSYLNTIYF. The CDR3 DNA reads TGTGCCAGCAGTTACTTGAACACCATATATTTT.